These 11 T cell receptor beta chains share one sample of origin, sequenced in a study of T-cell memory formation after mild COVID-19. TCRdb re-analysed the 5' RACE reads in MiXCR, keeping a single row per CDR3 protein. The table records fewer than 450,000 distinct CDR3 sequences, 21% of them present only once. What was sequenced was PBMCs or a T cell subset sorted from them (not recorded which). The receptors derive from an adult woman who had mild COVID-19 (a few samples of this study predate the infection). Cell type and time point are not known.

The V and J genes are TRBV4-2 and TRBJ1-4, with a possible D match to TRBD1 (5 bases). V was trimmed by 0 bases and J by 6 bases, leaving 14 bases between them. The CDR3 totals 16 residues. CDR1 and CDR2 (germline): LGHNA, YNFKEQ. The CDR3 loop reads CASSQDGVGADEKLFF. The CDR3 DNA sequence: TGTGCCAGCAGCCAAGATGGGGTTGGGGCTGATGAAAAACTGTTTTTT.

The chain couples TRBV12-3 or TRBV12-4 to TRBJ2-1; 9 bases match TRBD1. The CDR3 extends over 14 amino acids. The V segment lost 4 bases and the J segment 9 bases; nucleotides outside the gene matches: 7. The CDR3 reads CASSSYRGQGEQFF. The CDR3 nucleotides are TGTGCCAGCAGTTCCTACAGGGGGCAAGGTGAGCAGTTCTTC.

This clonotype appeared a single time. This sequence joins TRBV5-1 and TRBJ1-2; D remains unclear. From germline, CDR1 is SGHRS and CDR2 YFSETQ. This CDR3 contains 11 residues. V shed 0 bases and J shed 6 bases, with 3 bases lying between them. The CDR3 loop is CASSLGHGYTF. The DNA of the CDR3 is TGCGCCAGCAGCTTGGGGCATGGCTACACCTTC. The variable domain in full, completed from reference TRBV5-1 and TRBJ1-2, reads KAGVTQTPRYLIKTRGQQVTLSCSPISGHRSVSWYQQTPGQGLQFLFEYFSETQRNKGNFPGRFSGRQFSNSRSEMNVSTLELGDSALYLCASSLGHGYTFGSGTRLTVV.

The table lists this clonotype with a few counts. The chain links TRBV4-3 to TRBJ1-6; D call uncertain. Germline V gene sequence: CDR1 LGHNA, CDR2 YSLEER. The V gene lost 0 bases and the J gene lost 9 bases, with 12 bases spanning the gap. This CDR3 is built from 15 residues. The CDR3 DNA sequence: TGCGCCAGCAGCCAAGATCGCGGTCGTTCTTCACCCCTCCACTTT. Translated, it gives CASSQDRGRSSPLHF.

This clonotype has just one count. The chain recombines TRBV2 with TRBJ2-4; D perhaps matches TRBD1 (5 bases). This CDR3 is built from 13 residues. The V and J ends lost 4 bases and 2 bases respectively, with 6 bases between them. The germline gives CDR1 SNHLY, CDR2 FYNNEI. The CDR3 protein is CASSAGSKNIQYF. CDR3 nucleotide sequence: TGTGCCAGCAGTGCAGGGTCCAAAAACATTCAGTACTTC. The variable domain in full, completed from reference TRBV2 and TRBJ2-4, reads EPEVTQTPSHQVTQMGQEVILRCVPISNHLYFYWYRQILGQKVEFLVSFYNNEISEKSEIFDDQFSVERPDGSNFTLKIRSTKLEDSAMYFCASSAGSKNIQYFGAGTRLSVL.

There are a few counts of this clonotype. V gene TRBV7-9 combines with J gene TRBJ2-3, with D perhaps matching TRBD2 (7 bases). Germline CDR1 and CDR2: SEHNR and FQNEAQ (reference sequence). V shed 5 bases and J shed 0 bases, with 12 bases lying between them. The CDR3 consists of 15 residues. The CDR3, as DNA: TGTGCCAGCAGCGTGGGGGGGGCTAGCACAGATACGCAGTATTTT. Its protein product is CASSVGGASTDTQYF.

The V call is TRBV20-1, the J call TRBJ2-1; TRBD2 matches at 7 bases. Germline V gives CDR1 DFQATT, CDR2 SNEGSKA (reference sequence). This CDR3 has 11 amino acids. V was pared by 3 bases and J by 12 bases, with 5 bases of the junction left unmatched. The chain's CDR3 is CSARVRGGQFF. The DNA for the CDR3 is TGCAGTGCTAGGGTCCGCGGGGGGCAGTTCTTC.

The rearrangement joins TRBV2 to TRBJ2-1; 8 nucleotides line up with TRBD2. Unmatched junction bases numbered 12, after V lost 4 bases and J lost 10 bases. The CDR3 contains 15 residues. The V gene's germline CDR1 is SNHLY and CDR2 FYNNEI. CDR3 loop: CASSVTSGAPLEQFF. CDR3 in DNA: TGTGCCAGCAGTGTTACTAGCGGAGCACCGTTGGAGCAGTTCTTC.

This clonotype was counted between two and nine times. This rearrangement joins TRBV7-9 to TRBJ2-2; D call uncertain. Germline V lookup: CDR1 SEHNR, CDR2 FQNEAQ (reference sequence). The CDR3 runs 12 residues. V shed 7 bases and J shed 6 bases, with 9 bases lying between them. The CDR3 sequence is CASTVLAGELFF. Here the CDR3 DNA reads TGTGCCAGCACGGTTCTCGCCGGGGAGCTGTTTTTT.

This clonotype was seen a handful of times. This chain connects TRBV18 to TRBJ1-6; TRBD1 aligns across 7 bases. Looked up from germline, CDR1 is KGHSH and CDR2 is LQKENI. This CDR3 spans 14 amino acids. With 3 bases clipped from V and 7 bases from J, the junction kept 3 bases outside the gene matches. In nucleotides, the CDR3 is TGTGCCAGCTCACCCGGGACAGAGAATTCACCCCTCCACTTT. Residues: CASSPGTENSPLHF.

The chain uses TRBV6-1 and TRBJ2-7; 10 bases agree with TRBD1. V dropped 5 bases and J dropped 3; count of bases not matched to a gene: 4. Looked up from germline, CDR1 is MNHNS and CDR2 is SASEGT. The length of the CDR3 is 14 residues. This chain's CDR3 is CASSTGTGVYEQYF. CDR3 nucleotide sequence: TGTGCCAGCAGTACCGGGACAGGGGTCTACGAGCAGTACTTC.